The 11 T cell receptor beta chains reported below all come from one sample, sequenced in a study of Graves' ophthalmopathy and Graves' hyperthyroidism. RNA served as the template for amplifying TCR beta CDR3 regions. Amplification began with first-round RT-PCR using HTBI primers, then second-round multiplex PCR was performed. TCRdb used MiXCR to reprocess the multiplex PCR reads, holding one entry per CDR3 protein. Of over a million distinct CDR3 sequences listed, 35% to 40% are singletons. Input material: peripheral blood or thyroid tissue (not recorded which). These receptors all stem from an adult man with Graves' hyperthyroidism.

The V call is TRBV12-3 or TRBV12-4, the J call TRBJ1-4; a weak D match, TRBD1 (5 bases). The CDR3 covers 17 residues. V dropped 5 bases and J dropped 5 bases, with 21 bases sitting between them. The CDR3 DNA sequence: TGTGCCAGCAGTGGAGGGGCCGGGAGGTCGGAAAATGAAAAACTGTTTTTT. Translating gives CASSGGAGRSENEKLFF.

This clonotype was detected only a few times. The chain carries TRBV4-1 and TRBJ1-3, with TRBD1 identical over 9 bases. Germline V lookup: CDR1 MGHRA, CDR2 YSYEKL. This CDR3 has 15 residues. With V trimmed by 1 base and J by 3 bases, 1 base remained unmatched. DNA for the CDR3: TGCGCCAGCAGCCAAGGGACAGGGGTTGGAAACACCATATATTTT. Amino acid sequence: CASSQGTGVGNTIYF.

The CDR3 protein is CASSEPENEKLFF. For the CDR3, the DNA is TGCGCCAGCAGTGAGCCCGAGAATGAAAAACTGTTTTTT. This chain connects TRBV10-2 to TRBJ1-4; D unresolved. The germline V and J ends were trimmed by 2 bases and 5 bases, with 6 bases remaining between them. Germline-derived CDR1 and CDR2 are WSHSY and SAAADI. CDR3 length: 13 amino acids.

Worth noting for this clonotype: This could be a read error, since a much larger clone is one nucleotide away. The J gene is TRBJ1-1, the V gene TRBV7-9; possible D gene TRBD1, 5 bases. Germline assignment: CDR1 SEHNR and CDR2 FQNEAQ (reference sequence). The ends were cut back, 4 bases at V and 1 base at J, with 13 bases in the middle. The CDR3 runs 15 residues. The CDR3 DNA reads TGTGCCAGCAGCTCCCCCCTGACAGAGAACACTGAAGCTTTCTTT. This sequence encodes CASSSPLTENTEAFF.

Of note for this clonotype: Given a much more abundant clone one base away, this may be a read error. V is TRBV5-1 and J is TRBJ2-2, with a tentative D call TRBD2 (5 bases). The CDR3 length is 14 residues. Germline V gene data show CDR1 as SGHRS and CDR2 as YFSETQ. DNA of the CDR3: TGCGCCAGCAGCTTGTCAGGCGTCACCGGGGAGCTGCTTTTT. Translated, it gives CASSLSGVTGELLF.

This clonotype was picked up many times. The chain employs TRBV12-3 or TRBV12-4 and TRBJ2-7, with 9 bases that match TRBD1. With V trimmed by 2 bases and J by 4 bases, 3 bases remained unmatched. This CDR3 is built from 14 residues. CDR3 nucleotides: TGTGCCAGCAGTTTATCCGGGACAGGGTACGAGCAGTACTTC. Its protein is CASSLSGTGYEQYF.

This clonotype came up many times. The rearrangement links TRBV4-2 to TRBJ1-1; D is uncertain. The CDR3 consists of 15 residues. From germline, CDR1 is LGHNA and CDR2 YNFKEQ. Trimming stripped 5 bases from V and 5 bases from J, with 18 bases between. CDR3 sequence: CASSEGGGRWTEAFF. CDR3 nucleotide sequence: TGTGCCAGCAGCGAAGGAGGCGGACGGTGGACTGAAGCTTTCTTT.

This clonotype came up many times. The genes are TRBV9 and TRBJ1-1; TRBD1 is a possible D gene (5 bases). Trimming removed 3 bases at V and 0 bases at J, with 12 bases between. The CDR3 runs to 15 residues. CDR1 SGDLS and CDR2 YYNGEE come from the germline V gene. The CDR3 loop reads CASSGHRNMNTEAFF. In nucleotides, the CDR3 is TGTGCCAGCAGCGGTCACAGGAATATGAACACTGAAGCTTTCTTT. Based on the CDR3 plus reference TRBV9 and TRBJ1-1, the full variable domain is DSGVTQTPKHLITATGQRVTLRCSPRSGDLSVYWYQQSLDQGLQFLIQYYNGEERAKGNILERFSAQQFPDLHSELNLSSLELGDSALYFCASSGHRNMNTEAFFGQGTRLTVV.

This clonotype showed up many times. The genes are TRBV5-1 and TRBJ1-2; 8 bases line up with TRBD1. The CDR3 totals 14 residues. V lost 2 bases to trimming and J lost 7 bases; unmatched junction nucleotides: 7. The germline V gene has CDR1 SGHRS and CDR2 YFSETQ. CDR3 DNA: TGCGCCAGCAGCTTAGGACAGGGAGGACGTGGCTACACCTTC. Translated: CASSLGQGGRGYTF.

The sample holds many counts of this clonotype. The chain is built from TRBV10-3 and TRBJ1-4; no definite D call. Looked up from germline, CDR1 is ENHRY and CDR2 is SYGVKD. V was clipped by 8 bases and J by 3 bases, with 10 bases between them. This CDR3 is built from 13 residues. The CDR3: CAIRSRANEKLFF. As DNA, the CDR3 is TGTGCCATCCGGAGCCGGGCTAATGAAAAACTGTTTTTT.

This chain joins TRBV10-3 and TRBJ1-5, with a possible D match to TRBD1 (6 bases). Looked up from germline, CDR1 is ENHRY and CDR2 is SYGVKD. This CDR3 spans 13 amino acids. V was trimmed by 10 bases and J by 11 bases, leaving 21 bases between them. This CDR3 reads CATSGGGQETQHF. The CDR3 DNA is TGTGCCACCTCTGGTGGGGGGCAAGAGACCCAGCATTTT.